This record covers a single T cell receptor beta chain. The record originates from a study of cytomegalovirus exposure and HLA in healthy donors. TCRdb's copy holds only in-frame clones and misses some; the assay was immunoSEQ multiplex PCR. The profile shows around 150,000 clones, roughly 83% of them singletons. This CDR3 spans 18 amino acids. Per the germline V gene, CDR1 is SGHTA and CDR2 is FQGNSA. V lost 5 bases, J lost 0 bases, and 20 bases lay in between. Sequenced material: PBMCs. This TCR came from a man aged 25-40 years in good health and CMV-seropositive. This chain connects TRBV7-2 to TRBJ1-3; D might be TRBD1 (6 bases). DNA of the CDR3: TGTGCCAGCAGCCGATTCATCGACAGGCAAGACTCTGGAAACACCATATATTTT. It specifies CASSRFIDRQDSGNTIYF.